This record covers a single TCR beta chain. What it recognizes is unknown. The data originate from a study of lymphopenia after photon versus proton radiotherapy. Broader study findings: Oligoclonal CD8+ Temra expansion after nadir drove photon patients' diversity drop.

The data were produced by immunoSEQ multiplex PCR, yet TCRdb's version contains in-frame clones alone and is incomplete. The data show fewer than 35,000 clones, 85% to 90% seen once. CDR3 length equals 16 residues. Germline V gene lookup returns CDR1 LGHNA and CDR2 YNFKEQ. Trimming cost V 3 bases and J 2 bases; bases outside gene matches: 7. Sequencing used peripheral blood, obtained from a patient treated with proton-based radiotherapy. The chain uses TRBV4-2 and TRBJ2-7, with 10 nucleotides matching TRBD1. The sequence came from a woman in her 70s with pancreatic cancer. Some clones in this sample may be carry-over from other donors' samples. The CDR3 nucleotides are TGTGCCAGCAGCCAGCTACCGGGACAGGGGACCTACGAGCAGTACTTC. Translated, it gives CASSQLPGQGTYEQYF.